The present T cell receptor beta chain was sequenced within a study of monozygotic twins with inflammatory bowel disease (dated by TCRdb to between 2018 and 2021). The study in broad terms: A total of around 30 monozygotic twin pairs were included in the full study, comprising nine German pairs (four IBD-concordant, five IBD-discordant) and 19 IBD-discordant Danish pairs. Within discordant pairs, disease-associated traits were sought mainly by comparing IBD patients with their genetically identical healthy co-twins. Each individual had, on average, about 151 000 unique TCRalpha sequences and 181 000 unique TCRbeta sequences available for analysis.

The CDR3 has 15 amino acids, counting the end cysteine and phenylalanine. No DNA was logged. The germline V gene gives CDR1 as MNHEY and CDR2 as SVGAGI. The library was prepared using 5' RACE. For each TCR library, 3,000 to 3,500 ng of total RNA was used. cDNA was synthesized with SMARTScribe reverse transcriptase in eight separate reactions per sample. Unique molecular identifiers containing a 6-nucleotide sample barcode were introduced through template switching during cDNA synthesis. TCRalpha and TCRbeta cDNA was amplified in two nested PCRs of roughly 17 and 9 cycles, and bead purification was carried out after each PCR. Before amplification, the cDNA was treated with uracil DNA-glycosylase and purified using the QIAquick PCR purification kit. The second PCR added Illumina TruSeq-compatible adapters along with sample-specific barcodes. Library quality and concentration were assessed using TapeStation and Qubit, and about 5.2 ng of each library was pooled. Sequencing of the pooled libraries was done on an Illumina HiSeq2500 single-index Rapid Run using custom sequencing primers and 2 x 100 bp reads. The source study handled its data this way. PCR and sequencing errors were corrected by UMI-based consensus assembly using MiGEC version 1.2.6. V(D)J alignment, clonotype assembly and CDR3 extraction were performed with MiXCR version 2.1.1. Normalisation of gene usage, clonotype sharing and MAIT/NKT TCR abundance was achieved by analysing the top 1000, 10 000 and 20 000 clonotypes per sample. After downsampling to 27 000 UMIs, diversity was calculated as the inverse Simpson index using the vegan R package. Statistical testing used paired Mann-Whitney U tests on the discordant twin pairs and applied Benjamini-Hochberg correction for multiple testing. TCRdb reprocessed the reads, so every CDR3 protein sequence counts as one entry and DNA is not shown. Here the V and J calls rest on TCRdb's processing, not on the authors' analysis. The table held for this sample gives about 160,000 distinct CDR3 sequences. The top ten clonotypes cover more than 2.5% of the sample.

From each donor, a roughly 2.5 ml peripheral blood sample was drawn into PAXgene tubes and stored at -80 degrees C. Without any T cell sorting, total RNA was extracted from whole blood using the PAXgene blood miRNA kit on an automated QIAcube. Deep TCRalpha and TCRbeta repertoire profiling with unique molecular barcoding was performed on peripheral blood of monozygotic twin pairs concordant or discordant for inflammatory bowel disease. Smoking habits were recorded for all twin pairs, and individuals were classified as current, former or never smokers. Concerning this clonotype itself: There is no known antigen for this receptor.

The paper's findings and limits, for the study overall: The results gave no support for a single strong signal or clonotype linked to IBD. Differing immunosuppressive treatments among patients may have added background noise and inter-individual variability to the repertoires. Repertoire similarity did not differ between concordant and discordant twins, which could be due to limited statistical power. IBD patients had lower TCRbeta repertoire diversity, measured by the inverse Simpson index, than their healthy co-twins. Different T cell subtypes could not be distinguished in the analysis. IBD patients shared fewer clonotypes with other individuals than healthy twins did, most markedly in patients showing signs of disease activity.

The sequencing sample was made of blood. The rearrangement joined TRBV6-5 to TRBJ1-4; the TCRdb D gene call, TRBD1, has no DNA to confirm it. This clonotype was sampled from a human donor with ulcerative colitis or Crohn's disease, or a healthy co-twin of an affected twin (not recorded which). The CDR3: CASSYSTGRDEKLFF.